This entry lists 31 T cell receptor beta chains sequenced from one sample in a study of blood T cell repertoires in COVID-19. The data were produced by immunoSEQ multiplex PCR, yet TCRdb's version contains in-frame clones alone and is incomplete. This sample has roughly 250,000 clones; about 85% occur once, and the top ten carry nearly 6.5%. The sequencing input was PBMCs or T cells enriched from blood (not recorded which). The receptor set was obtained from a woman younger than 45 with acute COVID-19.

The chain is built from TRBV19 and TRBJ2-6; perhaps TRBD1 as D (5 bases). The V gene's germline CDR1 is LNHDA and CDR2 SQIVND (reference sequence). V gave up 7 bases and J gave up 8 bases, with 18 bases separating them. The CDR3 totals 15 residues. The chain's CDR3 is CASTGASRWPNVLTF. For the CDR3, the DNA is TGTGCCAGTACTGGGGCCAGCCGATGGCCCAACGTCCTGACTTTC.

The CDR3 region has the DNA TGCGCCAGCAGCTTGAATAGCGGCACCTACGAGCAGTACTTC. Translated: CASSLNSGTYEQYF. The rearrangement links TRBV5-1 to TRBJ2-7; D might be TRBD2 (6 bases). The V and J ends lost 1 base and 2 bases respectively, with 10 bases between them. This CDR3 region has 14 residues. The V gene's germline CDR1 is SGHRS and CDR2 YFSETQ.

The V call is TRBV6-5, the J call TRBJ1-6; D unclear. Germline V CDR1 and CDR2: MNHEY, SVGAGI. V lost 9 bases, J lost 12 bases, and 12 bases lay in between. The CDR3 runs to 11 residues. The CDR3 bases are TGTGCCAGTTCTAGTACTAGACCCCTCCACTTT. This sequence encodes CASSSTRPLHF.

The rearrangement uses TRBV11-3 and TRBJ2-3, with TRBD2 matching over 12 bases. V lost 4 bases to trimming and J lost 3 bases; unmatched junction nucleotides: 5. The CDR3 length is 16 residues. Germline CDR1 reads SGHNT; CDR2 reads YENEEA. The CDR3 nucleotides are TGTGCCAGCAGCTCAGGACTAGCGGGATGGACAGATACGCAGTATTTT. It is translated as CASSSGLAGWTDTQYF.

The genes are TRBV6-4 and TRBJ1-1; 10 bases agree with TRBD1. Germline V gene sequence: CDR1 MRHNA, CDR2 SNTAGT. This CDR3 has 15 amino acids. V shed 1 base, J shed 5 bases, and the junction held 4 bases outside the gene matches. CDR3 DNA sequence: TGTGCCAGCAGTGACTGGGACAGGGGACGGACTGAAGCTTTCTTT. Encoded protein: CASSDWDRGRTEAFF.

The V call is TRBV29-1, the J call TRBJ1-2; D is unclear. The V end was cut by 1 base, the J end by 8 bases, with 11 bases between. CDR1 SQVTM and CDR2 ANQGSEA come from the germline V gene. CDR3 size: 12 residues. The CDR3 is CSVEGARGGYTF. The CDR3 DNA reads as TGCAGCGTTGAAGGGGCGCGGGGAGGCTACACCTTC. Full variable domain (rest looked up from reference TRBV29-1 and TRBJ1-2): SAVISQKPSRDICQRGTSLTIQCQVDSQVTMMFWYRQQPGQSLTLIATANQGSEATYESGFVIDKFPISRPNLTFSTLTVSNMSPEDSSIYLCSVEGARGGYTFGSGTRLTVV.

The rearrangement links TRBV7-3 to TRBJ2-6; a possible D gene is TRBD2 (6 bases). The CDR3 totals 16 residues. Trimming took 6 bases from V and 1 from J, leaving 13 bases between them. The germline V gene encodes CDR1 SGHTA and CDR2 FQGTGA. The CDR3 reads CASSYLGTSGANVLTF. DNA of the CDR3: TGTGCCAGCAGTTACCTCGGGACTTCTGGGGCCAACGTCCTGACTTTC.

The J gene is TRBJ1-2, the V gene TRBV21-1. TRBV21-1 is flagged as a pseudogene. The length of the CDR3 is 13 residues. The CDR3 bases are TGTGCCAGCATCCTCGGGGTCCCGTATGGCTACACCTTC. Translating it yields CASILGVPYGYTF.

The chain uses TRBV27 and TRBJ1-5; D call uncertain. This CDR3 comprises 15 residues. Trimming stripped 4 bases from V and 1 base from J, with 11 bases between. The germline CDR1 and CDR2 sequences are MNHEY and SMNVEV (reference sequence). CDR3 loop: CASSSSLASNQPQHF. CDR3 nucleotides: TGTGCCAGCAGTTCGTCCCTTGCGAGCAATCAGCCCCAGCATTTT.

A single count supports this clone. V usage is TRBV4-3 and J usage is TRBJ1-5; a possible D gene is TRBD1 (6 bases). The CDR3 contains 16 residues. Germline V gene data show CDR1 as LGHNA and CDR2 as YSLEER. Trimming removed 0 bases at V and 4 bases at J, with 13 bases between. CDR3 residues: CASSQDWDKENQPQHF. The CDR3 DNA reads TGCGCCAGCAGCCAAGATTGGGACAAGGAAAATCAGCCCCAGCATTTT.

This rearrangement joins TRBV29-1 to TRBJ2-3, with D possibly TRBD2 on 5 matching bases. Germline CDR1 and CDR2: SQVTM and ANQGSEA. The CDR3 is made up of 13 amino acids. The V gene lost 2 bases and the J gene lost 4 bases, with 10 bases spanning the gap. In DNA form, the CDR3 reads TGCAGCGTTGAACGCCAGGAGGCAGATACGCAGTATTTT. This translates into CSVERQEADTQYF.

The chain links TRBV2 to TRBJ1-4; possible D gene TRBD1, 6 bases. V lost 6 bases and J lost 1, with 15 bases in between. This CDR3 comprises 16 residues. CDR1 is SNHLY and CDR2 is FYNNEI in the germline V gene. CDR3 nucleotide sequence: TGTGCCAGCAGATCGGACAGACTAATAACTAATGAAAAACTGTTTTTT. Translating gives CASRSDRLITNEKLFF.

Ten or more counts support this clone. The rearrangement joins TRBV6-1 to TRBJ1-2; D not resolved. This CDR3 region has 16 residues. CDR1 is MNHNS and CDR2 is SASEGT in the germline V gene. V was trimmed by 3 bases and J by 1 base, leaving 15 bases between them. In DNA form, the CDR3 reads TGTGCCAGCAGTGAGATCCTAAATGTCATTAACTATGGCTACACCTTC. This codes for CASSEILNVINYGYTF.

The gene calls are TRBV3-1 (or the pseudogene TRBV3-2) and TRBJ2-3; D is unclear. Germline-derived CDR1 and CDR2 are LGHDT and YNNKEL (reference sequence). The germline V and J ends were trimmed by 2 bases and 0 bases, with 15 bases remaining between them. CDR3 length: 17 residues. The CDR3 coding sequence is TGTGCCAGCAGCCAACAAAATAGCCCCACTAGCACAGATACGCAGTATTTT. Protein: CASSQQNSPTSTDTQYF.

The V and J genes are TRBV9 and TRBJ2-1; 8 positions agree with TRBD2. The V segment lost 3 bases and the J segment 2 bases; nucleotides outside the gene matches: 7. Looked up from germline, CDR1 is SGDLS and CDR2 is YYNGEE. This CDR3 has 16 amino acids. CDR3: CASSATGLGAYNEQFF. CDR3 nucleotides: TGTGCCAGCAGCGCCACGGGACTAGGCGCCTACAATGAGCAGTTCTTC.

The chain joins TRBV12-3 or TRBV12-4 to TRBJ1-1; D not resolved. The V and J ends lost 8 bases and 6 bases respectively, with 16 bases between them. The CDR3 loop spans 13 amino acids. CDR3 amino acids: CASDSARGSEAFF. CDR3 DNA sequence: TGTGCCAGCGATTCTGCCCGCGGGTCTGAAGCTTTCTTT.

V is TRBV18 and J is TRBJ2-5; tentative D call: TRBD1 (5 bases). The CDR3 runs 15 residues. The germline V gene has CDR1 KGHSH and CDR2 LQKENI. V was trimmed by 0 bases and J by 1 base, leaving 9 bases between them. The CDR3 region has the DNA TGTGCCAGCTCACCACCGGAAAGGGGCCAAGAGACCCAGTACTTC. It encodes CASSPPERGQETQYF. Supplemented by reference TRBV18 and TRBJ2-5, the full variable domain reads NAGVMQNPRHLVRRRGQEARLRCSPMKGHSHVYWYRQLPEEGLKFMVYLQKENIIDESGMPKERFSAEFPKEGPSILRIQQVVRGDSAAYFCASSPPERGQETQYFGPGTRLLVL.

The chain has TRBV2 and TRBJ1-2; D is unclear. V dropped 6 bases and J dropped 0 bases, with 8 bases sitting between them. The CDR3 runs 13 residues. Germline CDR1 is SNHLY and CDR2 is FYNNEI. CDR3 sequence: CASSPGSNYGYTF. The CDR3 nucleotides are TGTGCCAGCAGCCCCGGGTCTAACTATGGCTACACCTTC.

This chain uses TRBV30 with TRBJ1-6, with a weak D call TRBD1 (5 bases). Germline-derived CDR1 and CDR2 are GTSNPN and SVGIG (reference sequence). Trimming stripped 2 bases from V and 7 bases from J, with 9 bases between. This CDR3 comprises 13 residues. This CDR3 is CAWSTGLNSPLHF. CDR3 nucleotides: TGTGCCTGGAGTACGGGACTAAATTCACCCCTCCACTTT.

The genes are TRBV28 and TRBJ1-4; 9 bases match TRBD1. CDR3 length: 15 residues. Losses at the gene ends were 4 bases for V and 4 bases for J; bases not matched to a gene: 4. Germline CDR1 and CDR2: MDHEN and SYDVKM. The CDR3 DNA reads TGTGCCAGCAGTTCGGGGGACAGGGTTAATGAAAAACTGTTTTTT. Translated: CASSSGDRVNEKLFF.

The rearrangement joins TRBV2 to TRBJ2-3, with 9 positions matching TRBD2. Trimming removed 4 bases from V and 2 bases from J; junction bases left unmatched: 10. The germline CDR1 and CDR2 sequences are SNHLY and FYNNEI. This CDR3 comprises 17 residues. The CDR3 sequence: CASSAALLAGSTDTQYF. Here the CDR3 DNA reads TGTGCCAGCAGTGCGGCATTGCTAGCGGGATCCACAGATACGCAGTATTTT.

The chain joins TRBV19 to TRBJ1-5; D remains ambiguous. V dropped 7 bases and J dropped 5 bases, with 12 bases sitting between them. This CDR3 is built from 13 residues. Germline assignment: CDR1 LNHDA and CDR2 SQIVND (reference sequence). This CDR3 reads CASNDKAYQPQHF. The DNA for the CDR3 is TGTGCCAGTAACGACAAGGCCTATCAGCCCCAGCATTTT.

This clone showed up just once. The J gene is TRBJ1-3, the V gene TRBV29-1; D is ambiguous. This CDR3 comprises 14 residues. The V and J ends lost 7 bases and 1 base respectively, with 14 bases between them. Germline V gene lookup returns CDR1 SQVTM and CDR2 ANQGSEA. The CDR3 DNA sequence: TGCAGCGCCTTACCGGGTTCGTCTGGAAACACCATATATTTT. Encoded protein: CSALPGSSGNTIYF.

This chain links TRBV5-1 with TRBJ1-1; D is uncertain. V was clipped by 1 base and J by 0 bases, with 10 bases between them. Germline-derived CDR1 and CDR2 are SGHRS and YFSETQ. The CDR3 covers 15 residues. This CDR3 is CASSLLGQMNTEAFF. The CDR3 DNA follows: TGCGCCAGCAGCTTGCTTGGCCAAATGAACACTGAAGCTTTCTTT.

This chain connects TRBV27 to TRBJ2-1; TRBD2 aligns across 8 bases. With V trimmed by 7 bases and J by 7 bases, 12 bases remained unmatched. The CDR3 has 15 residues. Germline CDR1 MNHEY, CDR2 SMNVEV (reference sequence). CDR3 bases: TGTGCCAGCAAGTCCCCGGGAGGGGCTGGGAATGAGCAGTTCTTC. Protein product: CASKSPGGAGNEQFF.

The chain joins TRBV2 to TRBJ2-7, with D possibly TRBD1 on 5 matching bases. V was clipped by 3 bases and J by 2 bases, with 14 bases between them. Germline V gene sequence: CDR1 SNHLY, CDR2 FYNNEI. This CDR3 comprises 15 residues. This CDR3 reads CASSENAVGPYEQYF. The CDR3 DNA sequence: TGTGCCAGCAGTGAGAATGCGGTGGGGCCCTACGAGCAGTACTTC.

The CDR3 DNA follows: TGTGCCAGCAGTTTAGGGCTGGGGCCCTTCCAACCGAACACCGGGGAGCTGTTTTTT. Amino acids: CASSLGLGPFQPNTGELFF. The V gene is TRBV28, the J gene TRBJ2-2; maybe TRBD1 (5 bases). CDR1 and CDR2 from the germline V gene are MDHEN and SYDVKM. V lost 2 bases and J 0 bases, leaving 19 bases between the germline ends. The CDR3 has 19 residues. The entire variable domain, with the rest obtained from reference TRBV28 and TRBJ2-2, is as follows: DVKVTQSSRYLVKRTGEKVFLECVQDMDHENMFWYRQDPGLGLRLIYFSYDVKMKEKGDIPEGYSVSREKKERFSLILESASTNQTSMYLCASSLGLGPFQPNTGELFFGEGSRLTVL.

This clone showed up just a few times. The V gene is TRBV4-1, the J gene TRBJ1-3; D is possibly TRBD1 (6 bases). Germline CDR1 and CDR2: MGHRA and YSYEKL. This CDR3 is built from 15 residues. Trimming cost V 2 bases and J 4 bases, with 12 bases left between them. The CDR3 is CASSQHRVSGNTIYF. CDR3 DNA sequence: TGCGCCAGCAGCCAACACAGGGTCTCAGGAAACACCATATATTTT.

CDR3 region: CASSGYSYGYTF. The CDR3 region has the DNA TGTGCCAGTAGTGGATACAGCTATGGCTACACCTTC. This rearrangement joins TRBV19 to TRBJ1-2; D unclear. The V gene's germline CDR1 is LNHDA and CDR2 SQIVND (reference sequence). This CDR3 comprises 12 residues. V lost 5 bases and J lost 4, with 8 bases in between.

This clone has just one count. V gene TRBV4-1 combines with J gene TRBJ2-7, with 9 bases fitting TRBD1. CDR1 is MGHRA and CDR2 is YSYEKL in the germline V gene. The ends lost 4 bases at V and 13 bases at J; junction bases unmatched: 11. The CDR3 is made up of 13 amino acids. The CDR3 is CASSPPGTGLYYF. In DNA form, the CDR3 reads TGCGCCAGCAGCCCCCCCGGGACAGGGTTATACTACTTC.

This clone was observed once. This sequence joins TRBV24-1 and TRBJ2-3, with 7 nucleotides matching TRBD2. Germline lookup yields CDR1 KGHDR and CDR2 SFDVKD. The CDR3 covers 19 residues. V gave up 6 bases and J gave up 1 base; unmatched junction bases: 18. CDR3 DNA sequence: TGTGCCACCAGTAGGGAGGGAACAGCGAAAACTGGGGGCACAGATACGCAGTATTTT. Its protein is CATSREGTAKTGGTDTQYF.